Below are 23 T cell receptor beta chains sequenced from a single sample in a study of OX40 agonist ivuxolimab in advanced cancers. Measured with immunoSEQ multiplex PCR; TCRdb has only the in-frame clones, and not every one. This table has tens of thousands of clones, 91% appearing once. Sequencing was performed on CD4+ or CD8+ T cells sorted from blood, taken in a trial of the OX40 agonist ivuxolimab. Source of these receptors: an adult with an advanced solid tumor such as melanoma, head and neck, liver or kidney cancer.

The chain joins TRBV15 to TRBJ2-1, with unresolved D. The V end was cut by 0 bases, the J end by 9 bases, with 15 bases between. Germline loops: CDR1 LNHNV, CDR2 YYDKDF (reference sequence). This CDR3 has 15 amino acids. The CDR3 sequence is CATSRDLLGAREQFF. CDR3 nucleotide sequence: TGTGCCACCAGCAGAGATCTTCTGGGCGCCCGTGAGCAGTTCTTC.

The chain has TRBV7-2 and TRBJ2-7; D remains unclear. Trimming shortened V by 2 bases and J by 3 bases, and 14 bases separated the two germline ends. Germline V gene data show CDR1 as SGHTA and CDR2 as FQGNSA. This CDR3 spans 15 amino acids. Written as DNA, the CDR3 is TGTGCCAGCAGCTTAAAACCAGGACCCTTCTACGAGCAGTACTTC. Protein sequence: CASSLKPGPFYEQYF.

The rearrangement links TRBV10-1 to TRBJ2-7; TRBD1 aligns across 8 bases. V lost 3 bases to trimming and J lost 3 bases; unmatched junction nucleotides: 7. Per germline, CDR1 WNHNN and CDR2 SYGVQD (reference sequence). CDR3 size: 15 residues. The CDR3: CASSERDRIVYEQYF. In nucleotides, the CDR3 is TGCGCCAGCAGTGAACGGGACAGGATCGTCTACGAGCAGTACTTC.

V and J are TRBV5-4 and TRBJ2-2; 7 bases align to TRBD1. The J segment lost 4 bases and the V segment lost 2 bases, leaving 5 bases of the junction unmatched. CDR1 and CDR2 from the germline V gene are SGHNT and YYREEE (reference sequence). The CDR3 is 15 amino acids. CDR3 in DNA: TGTGCCAGCAGCTTAAGGTCAGGGGGCACCGGGGAGCTGTTTTTT. It yields the protein CASSLRSGGTGELFF.

The chain employs TRBV19 and TRBJ2-7; possible D gene TRBD1, 5 bases. The CDR3 is made up of 16 amino acids. Germline CDR1 reads LNHDA; CDR2 reads SQIVND (reference sequence). The ends were cut back, 0 bases at V and 1 base at J, with 13 bases in the middle. The CDR3 spells CASSIDQGQPSYEQYF. CDR3 DNA sequence: TGTGCCAGTAGTATAGATCAGGGCCAACCTTCCTACGAGCAGTACTTC.

This chain links TRBV7-2 with TRBJ2-1; D could derive from TRBD1 or TRBD2 (6 bases each). This CDR3 comprises 17 residues. Trimming pared 0 bases from V and 1 base from J, leaving 13 bases between. The germline V gene has CDR1 SGHTA and CDR2 FQGNSA. The CDR3 region is CASSLAPRGRSYNEQFF. DNA of the CDR3: TGTGCCAGCAGCTTAGCCCCGAGGGGGAGGTCCTACAATGAGCAGTTCTTC.

V and J are TRBV5-1 and TRBJ2-1; TRBD2 aligns across 8 bases. V shed 5 bases, J shed 3 bases, and the junction held 7 bases outside the gene matches. Germline V gene data show CDR1 as SGHRS and CDR2 as YFSETQ. This CDR3 contains 15 residues. CDR3 amino acids: CASRETSGSYNEQFF. The CDR3 DNA follows: TGCGCCAGCAGGGAAACTAGCGGCAGCTACAATGAGCAGTTCTTC.

The chain links TRBV5-1 to TRBJ1-3; 7 nucleotides line up with TRBD1. Per the germline V gene, CDR1 is SGHRS and CDR2 is YFSETQ. This CDR3 has 17 amino acids. V trimming: 0 bases; J trimming: 1 base; junction bases outside the gene matches: 7. CDR3 in amino acids: CASSLEGTVSSGNTIYF. The CDR3 bases are TGCGCCAGCAGCTTGGAGGGGACAGTTTCGTCTGGAAACACCATATATTTT.

The rearrangement joins TRBV28 to TRBJ2-7; D is unclear. Germline V gives CDR1 MDHEN, CDR2 SYDVKM. With 2 bases removed from V and 2 bases from J, the gap between germline ends came to 10 bases. CDR3 length: 14 amino acids. The CDR3: CASSLGATAYEQYF. As DNA, the CDR3 is TGTGCCAGCAGTTTAGGCGCAACCGCCTACGAGCAGTACTTC. The entire variable domain, with the rest obtained from reference TRBV28 and TRBJ2-7, is as follows: DVKVTQSSRYLVKRTGEKVFLECVQDMDHENMFWYRQDPGLGLRLIYFSYDVKMKEKGDIPEGYSVSREKKERFSLILESASTNQTSMYLCASSLGATAYEQYFGPGTRLTVT.

CDR3: CAISGQSGSIGTDTQYF. The CDR3 nucleotides are TGTGCCATCAGTGGTCAGTCGGGGTCGATCGGAACAGATACGCAGTATTTT. The genes are TRBV10-3 and TRBJ2-3; tentative D call: TRBD2 (5 bases). Germline values: CDR1 ENHRY, CDR2 SYGVKD. Between the trimmed V and J ends, which lost 4 bases and 3 bases, there was a span of 20 bases. The CDR3 spans 17 residues.

This chain uses TRBV5-4 with TRBJ1-6; TRBD1 is a possible D gene (5 bases). The CDR3 length is 15 residues. V was pared by 0 bases and J by 8 bases, with 12 bases between. CDR1 and CDR2 from the germline V gene are SGHNT and YYREEE (reference sequence). The CDR3 DNA follows: TGTGCCAGCAGCTTGGGGACACCTCCGGATTCACCCCTCCACTTT. It yields the protein CASSLGTPPDSPLHF.

This rearrangement joins TRBV7-9 to TRBJ2-3; D is possibly TRBD1 or TRBD2 (6 bases each). V was clipped by 7 bases and J by 6 bases, with 14 bases between them. CDR1 and CDR2 (germline): SEHNR, FQNEAQ (reference sequence). This CDR3 has 13 residues. CDR3 residues: CASILGGSDTQYF. The CDR3 coding sequence is TGTGCCAGCATCCTCGGGGGCTCGGATACGCAGTATTTT.

V is TRBV27 and J is TRBJ2-2; D is unclear. The CDR3 has 15 residues. Germline V lookup: CDR1 MNHEY, CDR2 SMNVEV (reference sequence). V was pared by 5 bases and J by 0 bases, with 10 bases between. The CDR3 reads CASSPQWANTGELFF. As DNA, the CDR3 is TGTGCCAGCAGTCCCCAGTGGGCGAACACCGGGGAGCTGTTTTTT.

The J gene is TRBJ1-1, the V gene TRBV6-4, with 7 bases lining up with TRBD1. This CDR3 has 15 residues. Germline V gene data show CDR1 as MRHNA and CDR2 as SNTAGT. Trimming at V came to 10 bases and at J to 4 bases, leaving 15 bases not matched to a gene. In DNA form, the CDR3 reads TGTGCCACCGATTTGGACAGGCGTTGTTCCACTGAAGCTTTCTTT. Translation: CATDLDRRCSTEAFF.

In its sample, this clone was seen once. V gene TRBV2 combines with J gene TRBJ2-5, with 11 positions matching TRBD2. V lost 6 bases and J lost 10; bases outside the gene matches: 13. Germline CDR1 is SNHLY and CDR2 is FYNNEI. CDR3 length: 15 amino acids. The CDR3 loop is CASSATSGGAVFQYF. The DNA for the CDR3 is TGTGCCAGCAGCGCCACTAGCGGGGGAGCCGTGTTCCAGTACTTC. The full variable domain, rest sourced from reference TRBV2 and TRBJ2-5, is EPEVTQTPSHQVTQMGQEVILRCVPISNHLYFYWYRQILGQKVEFLVSFYNNEISEKSEIFDDQFSVERPDGSNFTLKIRSTKLEDSAMYFCASSATSGGAVFQYFGPGTRLLVL.

CDR3 in DNA: TGTGCCAGCAGTGAAGAACGGGACAGCTACGAGCAGTACTTC. Translating gives CASSEERDSYEQYF. The V gene is TRBV6-1, the J gene TRBJ2-7, with 7 bases matching TRBD1. V lost 1 base, J lost 3 bases, and 3 bases stayed unmatched. CDR1 and CDR2 from the germline V gene are MNHNS and SASEGT. The CDR3 runs 14 residues.

V usage is TRBV2 and J usage is TRBJ1-4, with TRBD1 matching over 7 bases. The V gene's germline CDR1 is SNHLY and CDR2 FYNNEI. The CDR3 spans 15 residues. Trimming at V came to 2 bases and at J to 8 bases, leaving 8 bases not matched to a gene. The CDR3 sequence: CASSESPQGGEKLFF. CDR3 nucleotide sequence: TGTGCCAGCAGTGAAAGCCCCCAGGGGGGAGAAAAACTGTTTTTT.

This chain joins TRBV2 and TRBJ2-2, with unresolved D. CDR3 size: 18 residues. Germline CDR1 is SNHLY and CDR2 is FYNNEI. V was clipped by 4 bases and J by 4 bases, with 22 bases between them. The CDR3: CASSVRSPGPTGTGELFF. CDR3 DNA: TGTGCCAGCAGTGTTCGATCACCGGGCCCTACGGGCACCGGGGAGCTGTTTTTT.

The chain recombines TRBV6-6 with TRBJ1-2; 7 bases match TRBD1. V trimming: 6 bases; J trimming: 3 bases; junction bases outside the gene matches: 4. The CDR3 is 13 residues long. In germline, CDR1 is MNHNY, CDR2 SVGAGI (reference sequence). Here the CDR3 reads CASSPDRDYGYTF. CDR3 nucleotide sequence: TGTGCCAGCAGCCCAGACAGGGACTATGGCTACACCTTC.

The V call is TRBV7-9, the J call TRBJ2-7; 9 bases are shared with TRBD2. V lost 10 bases, J lost 4 bases, and 2 bases stayed unmatched. Germline CDR1 and CDR2: SEHNR and FQNEAQ (reference sequence). The CDR3 runs 11 residues. The CDR3 DNA reads TGTGCCATCGCGGGGGGGTACGAGCAGTACTTC. This codes for CAIAGGYEQYF.

The chain links TRBV11-1 to TRBJ1-5; 8 nucleotides match TRBD1. Germline CDR1 is SGHAT and CDR2 is FQDESV (reference sequence). The CDR3 is 13 residues long. V shed 5 bases, J shed 7 bases, and the junction held 4 bases outside the gene matches. CDR3 residues: CASSGDRGQPQHF. The CDR3 nucleotides are TGTGCCAGCAGCGGAGACAGGGGCCAGCCCCAGCATTTT.

The chain uses TRBV6-6 and TRBJ2-1; 10 bases fit TRBD1. The germline gives CDR1 MNHNY, CDR2 SVGAGI (reference sequence). The CDR3 contains 16 residues. Trimming at V came to 2 bases and at J to 9 bases, leaving 10 bases not matched to a gene. As DNA, the CDR3 is TGTGCCAGCAGTTACCCCCCGGACAGGGGGAAGGGTGAGCAGTTCTTC. Encoded protein: CASSYPPDRGKGEQFF.

This clone appeared a few times. The chain is built from TRBV18 and TRBJ2-7; 10 bases are shared with TRBD1. CDR3 size: 17 residues. The V gene's germline CDR1 is KGHSH and CDR2 LQKENI. Trimming removed 3 bases from V and 0 bases from J; junction bases left unmatched: 8. CDR3 protein: CASSPYAGTGDSYEQYF. CDR3 bases: TGTGCCAGCTCACCGTACGCCGGGACAGGGGACTCCTACGAGCAGTACTTC.